The T cell receptor beta chain under discussion was sequenced for a study of CD8+ T cells in alopecia areata. This sample's treatment: oral pan-JAK inhibitor, 5-10 mg twice daily. In each case, RNA was isolated and then reverse transcribed into cDNA as the sequencing template. This table comes from immunoSEQ multiplex PCR, and its TCRdb copy is limited to in-frame clones, with some not included. The data show 95,000 to 100,000 clones, 60% to 65% seen once. In this sample, this clone turned up a few times. The CDR3 totals 14 residues. Germline lookup yields CDR1 LNHDA and CDR2 SQIVND (reference sequence). V lost 3 bases, J lost 1 base, and 9 bases lay in between.

The sequence was collected from a human donor with alopecia areata. Sequenced material: CD8+ T cells sorted from blood, taken at week 4, from a patient treated with tofacitinib. V and J are TRBV19 and TRBJ1-1, with unresolved D. The CDR3 here is CASSIRAANTEAFF. CDR3 in DNA: TGTGCCAGTAGTATTCGGGCAGCGAACACTGAAGCTTTCTTT.